The next 7 T cell receptor beta chains were all read from a single sample in a study of T cell repertoires in cytomegalovirus infection. TCRdb recomputed calls from the reads with MiXCR, one row per CDR3 protein. The table includes 450,000 to 600,000 distinct CDR3 sequences, roughly 42% detected once. The antigens for these receptors are not known. Sequencing used cultured PBMCs, obtained from culture after CMV antigen stimulation. These receptors were collected from a human donor in good health (CMV status not recorded). Some clones in this sample may be carry-over from other donors' samples.

Ten or more counts support this clonotype. The V call is TRBV7-8, the J call TRBJ2-3; possibly TRBD1 for D (6 bases). Trimming stripped 5 bases from V and 2 bases from J, with 11 bases between. Looked up from germline, CDR1 is SGHVS and CDR2 is FQNEAQ. The CDR3 extends over 14 amino acids. CDR3: CASSPTGPTDTQYF. For the CDR3, the DNA is TGTGCCAGCAGCCCGACAGGTCCCACAGATACGCAGTATTTT.

This clonotype was recorded a few times. This chain links TRBV6-1 with TRBJ1-5; D uncertain. CDR1 is MNHNS and CDR2 is SASEGT in the germline V gene. CDR3 size: 15 residues. The germline V and J ends were trimmed by 5 bases and 9 bases, with 20 bases remaining between them. The CDR3 bases are TGTGCCAGCAGTTACGCCCAGCCCCTGGATTGGCCCCAGCATTTT. The encoded protein is CASSYAQPLDWPQHF.

V is TRBV7-2 and J is TRBJ2-5; D gene ambiguous. Trimming pared 5 bases from V and 2 bases from J, leaving 15 bases between. Looked up from germline, CDR1 is SGHTA and CDR2 is FQGNSA. The CDR3 loop spans 15 amino acids. As DNA, the CDR3 is TGTGCCAGCAGCCCCCCGGGCCTGGGGCAAGAGACCCAGTACTTC. It yields the protein CASSPPGLGQETQYF.

The chain uses TRBV2 and TRBJ1-1, with D maybe TRBD1 (6 bases). This CDR3 contains 15 residues. The germline V and J ends were trimmed by 7 bases and 4 bases, with 19 bases remaining between them. Germline CDR1 SNHLY, CDR2 FYNNEI. This CDR3 is CASIISGGWGTEAFF. As DNA, the CDR3 is TGTGCCAGCATAATCAGCGGGGGCTGGGGCACTGAAGCTTTCTTT.

The V and J genes are TRBV7-2 and TRBJ1-5; D not certain. The CDR3 has 15 residues. V lost 1 base, J lost 2 bases, and 9 bases lay in between. Germline V gives CDR1 SGHTA, CDR2 FQGNSA. CDR3 region: CASSLEQTGNQPQHF. CDR3 coding DNA: TGTGCCAGCAGCTTAGAGCAGACTGGCAATCAGCCCCAGCATTTT. Together with reference TRBV7-2 and TRBJ1-5, the CDR3 gives the full variable domain: GAGVSQSPSNKVTEKGKDVELRCDPISGHTALYWYRQSLGQGLEFLIYFQGNSAPDKSGLPSDRFSAERTGGSVSTLTIQRTQQEDSAVYLCASSLEQTGNQPQHFGDGTRLSIL.

Only a few counts were recorded for this clonotype. This chain connects TRBV11-2 to TRBJ2-7; D unclear. In germline, CDR1 is SGHAT, CDR2 FQNNGV. V was pared by 0 bases and J by 0 bases, with 12 bases between. The CDR3 is made up of 16 amino acids. The CDR3 here is CASSLDLWSSSYEQYF. Here the CDR3 DNA reads TGTGCCAGCAGCTTAGATCTATGGAGTAGCTCCTACGAGCAGTACTTC.

The V gene is TRBV7-6, the J gene TRBJ2-7; tentatively, D is TRBD2 (6 bases). The V gene lost 4 bases and the J gene lost 3 bases, with 13 bases spanning the gap. Per the germline V gene, CDR1 is SGHVS and CDR2 is FNYEAQ. The CDR3 totals 14 residues. The CDR3 bases are TGTGCCAGCAGCTCGACAGCGGGCGGCTACGAGCAGTACTTC. It yields the protein CASSSTAGGYEQYF.